This T cell receptor (beta chain) is drawn from a study of cytomegalovirus exposure and HLA in healthy donors. Findings of the study overall: Most CMV-associated TCR beta chains appeared HLA-restricted in a later analysis. Later findings reportedly placed an Asian-associated ancestry cluster below the approximately 700-donor mean for N-insertions. Cytomegalovirus-associated TCR beta chains were listed, numbering under 200.

Use of 60 Vbeta and 13 Jbeta primers characterized the PCR. Measured with immunoSEQ multiplex PCR; TCRdb has only the in-frame clones, and not every one. The sample includes about 130,000 clones, approximately 87% of them seen just once. Points on this clone: Its cognate antigen is unknown.

Sequences were obtained from PBMCs. This clonotype was obtained from a man younger than 30 in good health and CMV-seropositive.

CDR3 sequence reads: CASSPGTEETQYF. CDR3 coding DNA: TGCGCCAGCAGCCCCGGGACAGAGGAGACCCAGTACTTC. The V call is TRBV5-1, the J call TRBJ2-5; 7 positions match TRBD1. V was pared by 4 bases and J by 5 bases, with 5 bases of the junction left unmatched. Germline V CDR1 and CDR2: SGHRS, YFSETQ. This CDR3 contains 13 residues.